The 21 T cell receptor beta chains below come from one sample, sequenced in a study of post-analysis software for immune sequencing data (dated by TCRdb to between 2015 and 2016). No antigens are known for them. Receptor libraries were prepared by PCR. The sequencing machine was an Illumina HiSeq 2500. To reduce PCR and sequencing biases, unique molecular identifiers were built into the TCR beta cDNA libraries. TCRdb trimmed the raw reads at Q25, called clones with MiXCR and kept productive beta chains. Each record represents a unique CDR3 protein, reported with the most common genes and DNA among its rows. This sample has under 900,000 distinct CDR3 sequences in its table, and about 50% of those were observed once. Roughly 4.4% of the sample comes from the top ten. Study-wide findings and limitations: Roughly 5 TRBV segments, including TRBV5-6, TRBV5-1 and TRBV20-1, were significantly more frequent in patients than controls.

Material: blood. The receptors here all came from a girl aged 5 to 17 with multiple sclerosis.

Remarks on this clonotype: The junction and the germline gene differ at one end; a read error may be behind it. The V gene is TRBV6-5, the J gene TRBJ1-2; TRBD1 is a possible D gene (6 bases). The length of the CDR3 is 11 residues. Germline lookup yields CDR1 MNHEY and CDR2 SVGAGI. The CDR3 DNA sequence: TGTGCCAGCAGTTATAGGGGGGATGCGTACTTC. It is translated as CASSYRGDAYF.

V and J are TRBV11-2 and TRBJ1-1, with D unresolved. CDR1 SGHAT and CDR2 FQNNGV come from the germline V gene. V shed 5 bases and J shed 0 bases, with 10 bases lying between them. The CDR3 covers 14 residues. CDR3: CASSRTEMNTEAFF. CDR3 DNA sequence: TGTGCCAGCAGCCGGACCGAAATGAACACTGAAGCTTTCTTT.

This clonotype was counted a few times. The genes are TRBV27 and TRBJ1-2, with TRBD1 matching over 7 bases. CDR3 length: 17 residues. In germline, CDR1 is MNHEY, CDR2 SMNVEV (reference sequence). Unmatched junction bases numbered 18, after V lost 5 bases and J lost 6 bases. CDR3 in amino acids: CASSLHRGEGTGDGYTF. CDR3 nucleotide sequence: TGTGCCAGCAGTCTCCACAGGGGCGAGGGGACCGGGGATGGCTACACCTTC.

The chain recombines TRBV30 with TRBJ2-4; maybe TRBD1 (7 bases). The V gene's germline CDR1 is GTSNPN and CDR2 SVGIG (reference sequence). The length of the CDR3 is 14 residues. The V end lost 0 bases, the J end lost 12 bases, and 18 bases lay between the germline ends. CDR3 sequence reads: CAWSVPQGGLGQYF. CDR3 nucleotide sequence: TGTGCCTGGAGTGTACCCCAGGGGGGACTGGGTCAGTACTTC.

This clonotype occurred a few times. The chain has TRBV5-1 and TRBJ2-1; TRBD2 aligns across 11 bases. With V trimmed by 4 bases and J by 5 bases, 5 bases remained unmatched. The CDR3 is made up of 15 amino acids. From germline, CDR1 is SGHRS and CDR2 YFSETQ. CDR3 sequence reads: CASSHSGGVNNEQFF. The CDR3 nucleotides read TGCGCCAGCAGCCATAGCGGGGGGGTCAACAATGAGCAGTTCTTC.

The J gene is TRBJ1-5, the V gene TRBV5-6, with TRBD1 matching over 8 bases. Per the germline V gene, CDR1 is SGHDT and CDR2 is YYEEEE. The CDR3 loop spans 16 amino acids. V dropped 4 bases and J dropped 5; count of bases not matched to a gene: 11. For the CDR3, the DNA is TGTGCCAGCAGCAAAACATACAGGGGGGAAGATCAGCCCCAGCATTTT. This encodes CASSKTYRGEDQPQHF.

Note on this clonotype: A junction boundary mismatches the germline segment, possibly from a read error. The chain is built from TRBV27 and TRBJ1-2; D call uncertain. Germline loops: CDR1 MNHEY, CDR2 SMNVEV (reference sequence). The CDR3 has 13 amino acids. The CDR3 bases are TGTGTCAGCAGTTCTCCAGGCAACTATGGCTACACCTTC. Residues: CVSSSPGNYGYTF.

This clonotype is a singleton in its sample. The V call is TRBV29-1, the J call TRBJ2-3; D is ambiguous. The CDR3 is 12 amino acids. Germline V gene lookup returns CDR1 SQVTM and CDR2 ANQGSEA. Trimming left V 4 bases short and J 2 bases short, with 7 bases between. The CDR3 DNA sequence: TGCAGCGTTGTGGAACACACAGATACGCAGTATTTT. Its translation is CSVVEHTDTQYF.

Concerning this clonotype itself: One end of the junction does not line up with germline, which may come from a read error. The chain links TRBV15 to TRBJ2-7; TRBD1 aligns across 7 bases. Germline lookup yields CDR1 LNHNV and CDR2 YYDKDF (reference sequence). The CDR3 is 15 amino acids. Here the CDR3 reads CATSGGQDISYEQYF. The CDR3 DNA reads as TGTGCCACCAGCGGAGGACAGGATATCTCCTACGAGCAATACTTC.

This clonotype was counted between two and nine times. This chain joins TRBV20-1 and TRBJ2-5, with D possibly TRBD2 on 6 matching bases. This CDR3 has 14 amino acids. Germline lookup yields CDR1 DFQATT and CDR2 SNEGSKA (reference sequence). V was pared by 3 bases and J by 2 bases, with 13 bases between. The CDR3 reads CSARVAGTQETQYF. The CDR3 region has the DNA TGCAGTGCTAGGGTAGCCGGGACTCAAGAGACCCAGTACTTC.

The V gene is TRBV6-1, the J gene TRBJ2-1; D is perhaps TRBD2 (6 bases). CDR1 is MNHNS and CDR2 is SASEGT in the germline V gene. Trimming pared 7 bases from V and 10 bases from J, leaving 32 bases between. This CDR3 comprises 18 residues. The DNA of the CDR3 is TGTGCCAGCAACTCCCCCGGGAGCGGGCCCAGCGTATGGTCCGAGCAGTTCTTC. This codes for CASNSPGSGPSVWSEQFF.

This rearrangement joins TRBV20-1 to TRBJ2-5, with D unresolved. V was clipped by 2 bases and J by 5 bases, with 12 bases between them. Germline assignment: CDR1 DFQATT and CDR2 SNEGSKA (reference sequence). This CDR3 region has 13 residues. The CDR3 DNA sequence: TGCAGTGCTAGATATCCTAGTTTGGAGACCCAGTACTTC. It yields the protein CSARYPSLETQYF.

A few counts support this clonotype. The chain recombines TRBV12-3 or TRBV12-4 with TRBJ2-4; D is possibly TRBD2 (6 bases). The V end was cut by 5 bases, the J end by 1 base, with 15 bases between. The length of the CDR3 is 16 residues. CDR3 amino acids: CASSPGTSGAKNIQYF. CDR3 nucleotide sequence: TGTGCCAGCAGTCCTGGGACTTCGGGGGCCAAAAACATTCAGTACTTC.

The chain combines TRBV15 with TRBJ1-4; TRBD1 aligns across 8 bases. CDR3 size: 13 residues. Per the germline V gene, CDR1 is LNHNV and CDR2 is YYDKDF (reference sequence). With 5 bases clipped from V and 8 bases from J, the junction kept 4 bases outside the gene matches. The CDR3 bases are TGTGCCACCAGCCCAGGGGGCGCGGAAAAACTGTTTTTT. Its protein is CATSPGGAEKLFF.

The rearrangement links TRBV5-1 to TRBJ2-2; 9 bases agree with TRBD2. Germline V CDR1 and CDR2: SGHRS, YFSETQ. The CDR3 contains 16 residues. With 0 bases clipped from V and 4 bases from J, the junction kept 4 bases outside the gene matches. CDR3 in amino acids: CASSLVLAGSTGELFF. CDR3 coding DNA: TGCGCCAGCAGCTTGGTCCTAGCGGGAAGCACCGGGGAGCTGTTTTTT.

Remarks on this clonotype: A clone one base away is much larger, so this may be a read error. V usage is TRBV7-6 and J usage is TRBJ2-7, with 9 nucleotides matching TRBD2. This CDR3 comprises 15 residues. Germline V gene lookup returns CDR1 SGHVS and CDR2 FNYEAQ. Germline trimming cut 5 bases from V and 0 bases from J; bases unmatched to any gene: 5. Here the CDR3 DNA reads TGTGCCAGCAGCGTACGAGCGGGGGGCTCCTACGAGCAGTACTTC. Its protein product is CASSVRAGGSYEQYF.

This chain connects TRBV7-9 to TRBJ2-2, with unresolved D. The CDR3 contains 14 residues. Germline V gene sequence: CDR1 SEHNR, CDR2 FQNEAQ (reference sequence). Trimming took off 5 bases at V and 6 bases at J, with 13 bases between the two ends. The CDR3 DNA sequence: TGTGCCAGCAGCCCCATCCCCTTGGCCGGGGAGCTGTTTTTT. Protein product: CASSPIPLAGELFF.

The chain links TRBV4-2 to TRBJ2-5, with D maybe TRBD1 (6 bases). CDR3 length equals 13 residues. Germline-derived CDR1 and CDR2 are LGHNA and YNFKEQ. V was trimmed by 3 bases and J by 3 bases, leaving 8 bases between them. CDR3 in DNA: TGTGCCAGCAGCCAGAACAGGGAAGAGACCCAGTACTTC. This codes for CASSQNREETQYF.

The J gene is TRBJ2-7, the V gene TRBV29-1, with D unresolved. Trimming stripped 3 bases from V and 0 bases from J, with 21 bases between. The germline CDR1 and CDR2 sequences are SQVTM and ANQGSEA. The CDR3 totals 17 residues. CDR3: CSVEIWGSYSLSYEQYF. As DNA, the CDR3 is TGCAGCGTTGAGATTTGGGGAAGTTACTCTCTCTCCTACGAGCAGTACTTC.

This clonotype has only a few counts. A read error may produce the germline difference seen at one junction end. The chain joins TRBV7-7 to TRBJ2-7, with a possible D match to TRBD2 (5 bases). The DNA end is a closer match to TRBJ2-5, so the J assignment may be wrong. The CDR3 covers 13 residues. Per germline, CDR1 SSHAT and CDR2 FNYEAQ (reference sequence). The CDR3 here is CASSLGAEGTQYF. CDR3 nucleotide sequence: TGTGCTAGCAGCTTAGGAGCAGAGGGGACCCAGTACTTC.

This clonotype turned up a few times. The genes are TRBV5-1 and TRBJ2-1; 11 nucleotides agree with TRBD2. The CDR3 sequence is 16 residues long. Per germline, CDR1 SGHRS and CDR2 YFSETQ. V shed 4 bases and J 2 bases; nucleotides not matched to a gene: 5. The DNA of the CDR3 is TGCGCCAGCAGCGCCTCACTAGCGGGAGCCTACAATGAGCAGTTCTTC. It specifies CASSASLAGAYNEQFF.